These 23 T cell receptor beta chains share one sample of origin, sequenced in a study of blood T cell repertoires in COVID-19. Libraries were prepared by immunoSEQ multiplex PCR; TCRdb keeps only in-frame clonotypes and omits some of them. The sample has around 180,000 clones; roughly 79% are singletons. Material for sequencing was peripheral blood. Receptors originate from a woman aged 80 or over with COVID-19, enrolled during active disease.

This clone came up a few times. The rearrangement links TRBV28 to TRBJ2-7; D not resolved. V was shortened by 1 base and J by 1 base, with 8 bases between the two germline ends. Germline V gives CDR1 MDHEN, CDR2 SYDVKM. The CDR3 consists of 14 residues. For the CDR3, the DNA is TGTGCCAGCAGTTTATTTCACAATTCCTACGAGCAGTACTTC. Amino acid sequence: CASSLFHNSYEQYF.

The V and J genes are TRBV5-6 and TRBJ2-1; 7 nucleotides line up with TRBD1. V shed 0 bases and J 10 bases; nucleotides not matched to a gene: 1. The CDR3 spans 12 residues. From germline, CDR1 is SGHDT and CDR2 YYEEEE. The CDR3 nucleotides are TGTGCCAGCAGCTTGGTAGGGGGCGAGCAGTTCTTC. Protein: CASSLVGGEQFF.

This clone was seen a handful of times. The chain has TRBV6-5 and TRBJ1-2, with TRBD1 identical over 7 bases. Unmatched junction bases numbered 1, after V lost 4 bases and J lost 2 bases. The CDR3 length is 13 residues. Germline V gene data show CDR1 as MNHEY and CDR2 as SVGAGI. CDR3 protein: CASSLGQNYGYTF. CDR3 nucleotide sequence: TGTGCCAGCAGTTTGGGACAGAACTATGGCTACACCTTC.

This chain joins TRBV5-4 and TRBJ2-1, with 10 nucleotides matching TRBD2. V trimming: 4 bases; J trimming: 8 bases; junction bases outside the gene matches: 9. The germline V gene has CDR1 SGHNT and CDR2 YYREEE (reference sequence). The CDR3 loop spans 15 amino acids. CDR3 sequence: CASSPGLARADEQFF. The CDR3 DNA reads TGTGCCAGCAGCCCGGGACTAGCGCGGGCCGATGAGCAGTTCTTC. The full variable domain, its missing parts supplied by reference TRBV5-4 and TRBJ2-1, is ETGVTQSPTHLIKTRGQQVTLRCSSQSGHNTVSWYQQALGQGPQFIFQYYREEENGRGNFPPRFSGLQFPNYSSELNVNALELDDSALYLCASSPGLARADEQFFGPGTRLTVL.

The J gene is TRBJ2-7, the V gene TRBV11-2; possibly TRBD1 for D (5 bases). Germline values: CDR1 SGHAT, CDR2 FQNNGV. V lost 0 bases, J lost 6 bases, and 9 bases lay in between. The CDR3 length is 13 residues. The chain's CDR3 is CASSLEAGFEQYF. The CDR3 nucleotides are TGTGCCAGCAGCTTAGAGGCAGGGTTCGAGCAGTACTTC.

This rearrangement joins TRBV24-1 to TRBJ2-2; D possibly corresponds to TRBD1 (6 bases). The CDR3 length is 14 residues. Per the germline V gene, CDR1 is KGHDR and CDR2 is SFDVKD. With 4 bases removed from V and 4 bases from J, the gap between germline ends came to 9 bases. The CDR3 coding sequence is TGTGCCACCAGTGACAACAGGGTCACCGGGGAGCTGTTTTTT. Amino acid sequence: CATSDNRVTGELFF.

The chain uses TRBV12-5 and TRBJ1-1; D gene ambiguous. The CDR3 loop spans 14 amino acids. The V and J ends lost 0 bases and 0 bases respectively, with 5 bases between them. Germline lookup yields CDR1 LGHNT and CDR2 FRNRAP. In nucleotides, the CDR3 is TGTGCTAGTGGTTTGGTACAGATGAACACTGAAGCTTTCTTT. Amino acids: CASGLVQMNTEAFF.

The genes are TRBV24-1 and TRBJ2-5; a possible D gene is TRBD1 (6 bases). The CDR3 is made up of 12 amino acids. Trimming removed 10 bases from V and 7 bases from J, with 15 bases in between. Germline CDR1 and CDR2: KGHDR and SFDVKD. The CDR3, as DNA: TGTGCCACGTCACAGGGATCAGGGACCCAGTACTTC. Translation gives CATSQGSGTQYF.

The chain carries TRBV3-1 (or the pseudogene TRBV3-2) and TRBJ2-1; D perhaps matches TRBD2 (5 bases). Germline CDR1 reads LGHDT; CDR2 reads YNNKEL (reference sequence). V dropped 5 bases and J dropped 12 bases, with 17 bases sitting between them. This CDR3 comprises 13 residues. As DNA, the CDR3 is TGTGCCAGCAGCGCCGGGATCAGCGATGGGCAGTTCTTC. Encoded protein: CASSAGISDGQFF.

The chain joins TRBV3-1 (or the pseudogene TRBV3-2) to TRBJ2-7, with 9 bases lining up with TRBD2. Germline CDR1 and CDR2: LGHDT and YNNKEL (reference sequence). J was trimmed by 3 bases and V by 7 bases; bases with no gene match: 7. The CDR3 spans 14 residues. The CDR3 DNA sequence: TGTGCCAGCACCTCGACTAGCGGAGGCTACGAGCAGTACTTC. It encodes CASTSTSGGYEQYF.

The gene calls are TRBV6-5 and TRBJ2-7, with 8 bases aligning to TRBD2. V lost 7 bases and J lost 3; bases outside the gene matches: 8. This CDR3 is 14 amino acids long. The germline V gene has CDR1 MNHEY and CDR2 SVGAGI. CDR3 coding DNA: TGTGCCAGCAACGAGGTAGCGGGGATCTACGAGCAGTACTTC. Protein product: CASNEVAGIYEQYF.

In DNA form, the CDR3 reads TGTGCCAGCAGCTTCGGAGTCCCTCCCTACGAGCAGTACTTC. Protein: CASSFGVPPYEQYF. This chain uses TRBV5-4 with TRBJ2-7; D gene ambiguous. Germline V CDR1 and CDR2: SGHNT, YYREEE (reference sequence). Trimming shortened V by 2 bases and J by 2 bases, and 11 bases separated the two germline ends. The CDR3 consists of 14 residues.

V usage is TRBV29-1 and J usage is TRBJ2-5; 8 positions match TRBD2. This CDR3 has 16 residues. Germline V gives CDR1 SQVTM, CDR2 ANQGSEA. After removal of 4 bases from V and 3 bases from J, the junction contained 13 bases not matched to a gene. This CDR3 is CSVGPTAAGVEETQYF. For the CDR3, the DNA is TGCAGCGTTGGGCCCACCGCAGCGGGAGTTGAAGAGACCCAGTACTTC. The full variable domain, in which reference TRBV29-1 and TRBJ2-5 provide the parts outside the CDR3, is SAVISQKPSRDICQRGTSLTIQCQVDSQVTMMFWYRQQPGQSLTLIATANQGSEATYESGFVIDKFPISRPNLTFSTLTVSNMSPEDSSIYLCSVGPTAAGVEETQYFGPGTRLLVL.

This clone showed up just once. The genes are TRBV28 and TRBJ2-7; D possibly corresponds to TRBD2 (7 bases). The CDR3 is 15 residues long. Looked up from germline, CDR1 is MDHEN and CDR2 is SYDVKM. The ends were cut back, 8 bases at V and 6 bases at J, with 23 bases in the middle. This CDR3 reads CASHAERGGAGEQYF. Here the CDR3 DNA reads TGTGCCAGCCACGCGGAGAGAGGGGGGGCGGGCGAGCAGTACTTC.

V and J are TRBV3-1 (or the pseudogene TRBV3-2) and TRBJ1-4, with D maybe TRBD1 (6 bases). The CDR3 contains 15 residues. Looked up from germline, CDR1 is LGHDT and CDR2 is YNNKEL (reference sequence). The ends were cut back, 4 bases at V and 2 bases at J, with 11 bases in the middle. The CDR3 reads CASSLTGRTNEKLFF. CDR3 coding DNA: TGTGCCAGCAGCCTTACAGGGCGTACTAATGAAAAACTGTTTTTT.

The gene calls are TRBV5-1 and TRBJ2-7; 10 bases map to TRBD1. The CDR3 contains 13 residues. The V segment lost 3 bases and the J segment 7 bases; nucleotides outside the gene matches: 4. In germline, CDR1 is SGHRS, CDR2 YFSETQ. The CDR3 DNA reads TGCGCCAGCAGCTGGACAGGGGGTGGGGAGCAGTACTTC. Protein: CASSWTGGGEQYF.

The V gene is TRBV6-5, the J gene TRBJ2-7; 7 bases align to TRBD1. The germline V gene encodes CDR1 MNHEY and CDR2 SVGAGI. CDR3 length equals 15 residues. V dropped 4 bases and J dropped 0; count of bases not matched to a gene: 6. The CDR3 spells CASSSTGSSSYEQYF. CDR3 bases: TGTGCCAGCAGTTCGACAGGGTCTAGCTCCTACGAGCAGTACTTC.

The CDR3 is CASSLGPANHEQFF. For the CDR3, the DNA is TGTGCCAGCAGCTTAGGACCAGCGAACCATGAGCAGTTCTTC. The chain combines TRBV7-9 with TRBJ2-1; unclear D gene. The CDR3 contains 14 residues. Germline CDR1 reads SEHNR; CDR2 reads FQNEAQ (reference sequence). The V gene lost 1 base and the J gene lost 8 bases, with 12 bases spanning the gap.

The V and J genes are TRBV30 and TRBJ1-3, with D perhaps TRBD1 (6 bases). The CDR3 length is 14 residues. CDR1 and CDR2 (germline): GTSNPN, SVGIG (reference sequence). The V and J ends lost 5 bases and 0 bases respectively, with 11 bases between them. The CDR3 protein is CAWARDISGNTIYF. The CDR3 coding sequence is TGTGCCTGGGCCCGGGACATCTCTGGAAACACCATATATTTT.

The chain uses TRBV6-2 or TRBV6-3 and TRBJ1-6; TRBD1 matches 8 bases. The junction had 7 bases not matched to a gene; V was cut back by 6 bases and J by 0 bases. The CDR3 sequence is 17 residues long. Germline loops: CDR1 MNHEY, CDR2 SVGEGT. CDR3 loop: CASSHGQGSSYNSPLHF. The CDR3 bases are TGTGCCAGCAGCCACGGACAGGGAAGCTCCTATAATTCACCCCTCCACTTT.

The V call is TRBV5-6, the J call TRBJ1-1; 8 bases match TRBD1. The V gene's germline CDR1 is SGHDT and CDR2 YYEEEE. The length of the CDR3 is 15 residues. V trimming: 5 bases; J trimming: 4 bases; junction bases outside the gene matches: 10. The CDR3, as DNA: TGTGCCAGCAGTCTGGCGGGGCAGGGGGCCACTGAAGCTTTCTTT. Its protein is CASSLAGQGATEAFF.

This chain joins TRBV11-3 and TRBJ1-6, with 7 bases aligning to TRBD1. Germline values: CDR1 SGHNT, CDR2 YENEEA. CDR3 length: 12 amino acids. CDR3 sequence (DNA): TGTGATCGAAGGGGGCCCAATTCACCCCTCCACTTT. It encodes CDRRGPNSPLHF.

The chain couples TRBV6-2 or TRBV6-3 to TRBJ2-3, with 9 nucleotides matching TRBD2. The germline CDR1 and CDR2 sequences are MNHEY and SVGEGT. The junction had 6 bases not matched to a gene; V was cut back by 6 bases and J by 2 bases. The CDR3 has 15 residues. The CDR3 loop is CASSRLAAVTDTQYF. The DNA of the CDR3 is TGTGCCAGCAGCCGACTAGCGGCAGTCACAGATACGCAGTATTTT.